The 18 T cell receptor beta chains in this list originate from one sample, sequenced in a study of T cells after yellow fever vaccination. One entry per CDR3 protein results from TCRdb running MiXCR on the 5' RACE reads. The sample has 500,000 to 650,000 distinct CDR3 sequences, around 16% seen once. The source was PBMCs, collected 5 to 6 days after the first yellow fever vaccination. These receptors all come from a man aged 18 to 29 who received the YFV17D yellow fever vaccine.

The rearrangement uses TRBV10-3 and TRBJ2-7; D remains ambiguous. Germline V gene data show CDR1 as ENHRY and CDR2 as SYGVKD. The CDR3 covers 12 residues. Trimming shortened V by 2 bases and J by 6 bases, and 8 bases separated the two germline ends. Here the CDR3 reads CAISERFGEQYV. Here the CDR3 DNA reads TGTGCCATCAGTGAGAGGTTTGGCGAGCAGTACGTC.

At least ten counts were recorded for this clonotype. The chain has TRBV9 and TRBJ2-3, with 9 bases aligning to TRBD2. This CDR3 is built from 17 residues. J was trimmed by 2 bases and V by 4 bases; bases with no gene match: 11. In germline, CDR1 is SGDLS, CDR2 YYNGEE. CDR3 nucleotide sequence: TGTGCCAGCAGCCCCCGTGGTAGCGGGGGACCCACAGATACGCAGTATTTT. It specifies CASSPRGSGGPTDTQYF.

At least ten counts were recorded for this clonotype. The chain employs TRBV6-1 and TRBJ2-1; no clear D. Germline lookup yields CDR1 MNHNS and CDR2 SASEGT. This CDR3 is built from 18 residues. V shed 7 bases and J shed 0 bases, with 22 bases lying between them. The CDR3 bases are TGTGCCAGCAAGGAGCGCTCAAGCCCCATGAGCTCCTACAATGAGCAGTTCTTC. Residues: CASKERSSPMSSYNEQFF.

This clonotype was seen a handful of times. J is TRBJ2-7 and V is TRBV20-1; TRBD1 matches 11 bases. Unmatched junction bases numbered 17, after V lost 6 bases and J lost 1 base. The length of the CDR3 is 18 residues. The germline V gene has CDR1 DFQATT and CDR2 SNEGSKA (reference sequence). DNA for the CDR3: TGCAGTGCCACAAATTCCGAAACCGGGACAGGGGGATCCTACGAGCAGTACTTC. Amino acid sequence: CSATNSETGTGGSYEQYF.

The chain uses TRBV6-5 and TRBJ1-2; D is ambiguous. The V and J ends lost 4 bases and 2 bases respectively, with 14 bases between them. Germline lookup yields CDR1 MNHEY and CDR2 SVGAGI. The CDR3 consists of 15 residues. CDR3 nucleotide sequence: TGTGCCAGCAGTTCCCCTGCTGACGGCAACTATGGCTACACCTTC. Protein: CASSSPADGNYGYTF.

V usage is TRBV11-1 and J usage is TRBJ2-3; 13 bases map to TRBD2. J lost 2 bases, V lost 3 bases, and 11 bases had no gene match. Germline V gene data show CDR1 as SGHAT and CDR2 as FQDESV (reference sequence). This CDR3 has 19 amino acids. The CDR3 bases are TGTGCCAGCAGCTTTTCCCGCCTGACTAGCGGGGGGCCCACAGATACGCAGTATTTT. The encoded protein is CASSFSRLTSGGPTDTQYF.

This clonotype showed up many times. The chain joins TRBV20-1 to TRBJ2-1; D not resolved. There are 10 residues in the CDR3. V lost 3 bases and J 7 bases, leaving 4 bases between the germline ends. In germline, CDR1 is DFQATT, CDR2 SNEGSKA (reference sequence). The CDR3 here is CSARKNEQFF. CDR3 nucleotides: TGCAGTGCTAGGAAGAATGAGCAGTTCTTC.

The chain carries TRBV25-1 and TRBJ2-1; D call uncertain. The CDR3 runs 14 residues. Per germline, CDR1 MGHDK and CDR2 SYGVNS. Trimming removed 1 base from V and 4 bases from J, with 8 bases in between. In DNA, the CDR3 is TGTGCCAGCAGTGAATCGGGCGATTACAATGAGCAGTTCTTC. This encodes CASSESGDYNEQFF.

The rearrangement uses TRBV2 and TRBJ2-3; 8 bases agree with TRBD2. Germline V gene data show CDR1 as SNHLY and CDR2 as FYNNEI. Losses at the gene ends were 4 bases for V and 2 bases for J; bases not matched to a gene: 5. This CDR3 region has 15 residues. The CDR3 here is CASSGAGGTTDTQYF. CDR3 bases: TGTGCCAGCAGTGGTGCGGGGGGCACCACAGATACGCAGTATTTT.

This clonotype was detected a few times. V is TRBV15 and J is TRBJ1-2; D call uncertain. Trimming pared 0 bases from V and 4 bases from J, leaving 9 bases between. This CDR3 is 14 amino acids long. The germline gives CDR1 LNHNV, CDR2 YYDKDF (reference sequence). DNA for the CDR3: TGTGCCACCAGCAGAGATCTAGAGCTCTATGGCTACACCTTC. It yields the protein CATSRDLELYGYTF.

This sequence joins TRBV6-5 and TRBJ1-2, with D possibly being TRBD1 (6 bases). The germline V and J ends were trimmed by 2 bases and 2 bases, with 12 bases remaining between them. Germline assignment: CDR1 MNHEY and CDR2 SVGAGI. This CDR3 has 15 residues. In DNA, the CDR3 is TGTGCCAGCAGTTACACCGGACAGCCGAACTATGGCTACACCTTC. As protein: CASSYTGQPNYGYTF.

CDR3 residues: CASTMGGSPGNTIYF. The CDR3 DNA reads as TGTGCCAGCACCATGGGTGGGTCACCTGGAAACACCATATATTTT. The chain joins TRBV7-9 to TRBJ1-3; D unclear. This CDR3 contains 15 residues. V lost 7 bases and J 2 bases, leaving 15 bases between the germline ends. Germline CDR1 SEHNR, CDR2 FQNEAQ (reference sequence). Combining the CDR3 with reference TRBV7-9 and TRBJ1-3 gives the whole variable domain DTGVSQNPRHKITKRGQNVTFRCDPISEHNRLYWYRQTLGQGPEFLTYFQNEAQLEKSRLLSDRFSAERPKGSFSTLEIQRTEQGDSAMYLCASTMGGSPGNTIYFGEGSWLTVV.

This clonotype was recorded at least ten times. The V and J genes are TRBV28 and TRBJ2-7; D remains unclear. The CDR3 extends over 10 amino acids. V was cut by 8 bases and J by 3 bases, with 5 bases left in between. Germline CDR1 and CDR2: MDHEN and SYDVKM. CDR3 DNA sequence: TGTGCCAGCGGGAACTACGAGCAGTACTTC. Encoded protein: CASGNYEQYF.

At least ten counts were recorded for this clonotype. The chain combines TRBV6-5 with TRBJ2-1, with D hard to call. Germline V CDR1 and CDR2: MNHEY, SVGAGI. The CDR3 runs to 13 residues. The V end lost 6 bases, the J end lost 0 bases, and 6 bases lay between the germline ends. The CDR3 DNA is TGTGCCAGCAGATGGGGCTCCTACAATGAGCAGTTCTTC. Amino acids: CASRWGSYNEQFF.

This clonotype appeared a few times. The chain couples TRBV27 to TRBJ2-7, with TRBD2 as a possible D gene (6 bases). Germline V CDR1 and CDR2: MNHEY, SMNVEV (reference sequence). The V gene lost 5 bases and the J gene lost 5 bases, with 16 bases spanning the gap. This CDR3 comprises 14 residues. In DNA form, the CDR3 reads TGTGCCAGCAGTCCCCGGGCGGGGCCAAACGAGCAGTACTTC. It translates to CASSPRAGPNEQYF.

This clonotype was seen more than once but under ten times. The chain is built from TRBV10-3 and TRBJ1-1, with D possibly being TRBD1 (6 bases). The CDR3 is 13 residues long. The V and J ends lost 6 bases and 3 bases respectively, with 11 bases between them. Germline V gene sequence: CDR1 ENHRY, CDR2 SYGVKD. CDR3 coding DNA: TGTGCCATCAGGAATAGGGGGGACACTGAAGCTTTCTTT. Protein: CAIRNRGDTEAFF.

This clonotype was observed a handful of times. V usage is TRBV9 and J usage is TRBJ1-1; D is undetermined. The CDR3 covers 15 residues. CDR1 and CDR2 from the germline V gene are SGDLS and YYNGEE. The V and J ends lost 2 bases and 4 bases respectively, with 15 bases between them. The CDR3 loop is CASSVEPNGVTEAFF. Here the CDR3 DNA reads TGTGCCAGCAGCGTGGAGCCCAATGGGGTCACTGAAGCTTTCTTT.

The rearrangement links TRBV6-2 or TRBV6-3 to TRBJ2-1, with TRBD2 matching over 9 bases. Germline V gene data show CDR1 as MNHEY and CDR2 as SVGEGT. V shed 3 bases, J shed 10 bases, and the junction held 10 bases outside the gene matches. The CDR3 runs to 15 residues. The DNA of the CDR3 is TGTGCCAGCAGTTATTTTCCGGGACTAGCATCCGAGCAGTTCTTC. Its translation is CASSYFPGLASEQFF.